A single TCR beta chain is shown here with its context. Antigen specificity is unknown. This record comes from a study of cytomegalovirus exposure and HLA in healthy donors. General study results and limits: Roughly even sequencing depth across donors was the assumption behind the presence/absence analyses.

60 Vbeta and 13 Jbeta primers were used in PCR. TCRdb's table, derived via immunoSEQ multiplex PCR, lists solely in-frame clones and lacks some. The sample includes 150,000 to 200,000 clones, around 86% of them seen just once. Everyone who donated was a healthy bone marrow donor. The germline V gene encodes CDR1 ENHRY and CDR2 SYGVKD. V trimming: 9 bases; J trimming: 1 base; junction bases outside the gene matches: 5. There are 14 residues in the CDR3. This receptor was obtained from a man aged 50 to 60 in good health and CMV-seropositive. Sequencing used PBMCs. V usage is TRBV10-3 and J usage is TRBJ2-2; TRBD1 matches 7 bases. CDR3 region: CAMTGSVNTGELFF. CDR3 nucleotides: TGTGCCATGACAGGGTCCGTGAACACCGGGGAGCTGTTTTTT.